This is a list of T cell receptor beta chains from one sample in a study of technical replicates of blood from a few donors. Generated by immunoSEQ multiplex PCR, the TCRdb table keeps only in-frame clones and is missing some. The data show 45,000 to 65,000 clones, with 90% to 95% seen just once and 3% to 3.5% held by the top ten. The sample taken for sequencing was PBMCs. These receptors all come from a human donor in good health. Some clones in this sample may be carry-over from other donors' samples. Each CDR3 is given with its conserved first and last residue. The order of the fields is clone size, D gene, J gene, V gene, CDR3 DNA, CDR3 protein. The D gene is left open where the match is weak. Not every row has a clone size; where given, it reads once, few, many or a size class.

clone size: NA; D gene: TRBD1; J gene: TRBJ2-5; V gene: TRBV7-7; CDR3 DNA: TGTGCCAGCAGCTCGAGGGGGCGCGGCGAGACCCAGTACTTC; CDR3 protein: CASSSRGRGETQYF
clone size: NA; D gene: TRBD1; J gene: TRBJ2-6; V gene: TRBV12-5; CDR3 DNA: TGTGCTAGTGGTTTGGTACCCCCCCACAGGGGGAAATTGACTTTC; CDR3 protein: CASGLVPPHRGKLTF
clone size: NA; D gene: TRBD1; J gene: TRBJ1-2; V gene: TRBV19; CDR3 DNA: TGTGCCAGTAGTCCACAGGGGTTTTCCCACTATGGCTACACCTTC; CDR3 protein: CASSPQGFSHYGYTF
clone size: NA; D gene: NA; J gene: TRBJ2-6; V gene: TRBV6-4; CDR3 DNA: TGTGCCAGCAGTGGTCAGGCTGGGGCCAACGTCCTGACTTTC; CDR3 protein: CASSGQAGANVLTF
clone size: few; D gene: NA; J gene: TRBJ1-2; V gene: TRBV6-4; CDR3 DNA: TGTGCCAGCACGGGGGGGAGCTATGGCTACACCTTC; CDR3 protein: CASTGGSYGYTF
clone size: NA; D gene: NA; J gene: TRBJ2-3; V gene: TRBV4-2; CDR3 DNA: TGTGCCAGCAGCCAGAACCTCGGAGATACGCAGTATTTT; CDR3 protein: CASSQNLGDTQYF
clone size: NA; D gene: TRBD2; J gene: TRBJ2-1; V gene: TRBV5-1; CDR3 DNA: TGCGCCAGCAGCTTGGATACTAGCGGGGGGTACGAGCAGTTCTTC; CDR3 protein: CASSLDTSGGYEQFF
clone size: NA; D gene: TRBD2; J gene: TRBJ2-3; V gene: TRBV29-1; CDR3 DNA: TGCAGCGCCCGCTCCTGGACTAGCGCTAGCACAGATACGCAGTATTTT; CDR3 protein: CSARSWTSASTDTQYF
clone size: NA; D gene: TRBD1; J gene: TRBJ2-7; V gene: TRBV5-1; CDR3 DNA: TGCGCCAGCAGCTTCGGTAGGGACAGGGCGTCCGAGCAGTACTTC; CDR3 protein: CASSFGRDRASEQYF
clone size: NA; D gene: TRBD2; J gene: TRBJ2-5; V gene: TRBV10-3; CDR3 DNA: TGTGCCATCAGTGCAGGTAGCGGGAGTCCGGAGACCCAGTACTTC; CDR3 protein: CAISAGSGSPETQYF
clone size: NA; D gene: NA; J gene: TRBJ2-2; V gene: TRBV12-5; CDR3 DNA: TGTGCTAGTGCCAGGGGGGAGGCGACCACCGGGGAGCTGTTTTTT; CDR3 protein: CASARGEATTGELFF
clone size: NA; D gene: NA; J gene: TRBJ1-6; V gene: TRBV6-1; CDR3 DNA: TGTGCCAGCAGTGAACTAACTCCTCCCGATTCACCCCTCCACTTT; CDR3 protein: CASSELTPPDSPLHF
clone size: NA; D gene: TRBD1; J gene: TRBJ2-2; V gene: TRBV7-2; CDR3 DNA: TGTGCCAGCAGCTTATTCGGGACAGGGGCCGGGGAGCTGTTTTTT; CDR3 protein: CASSLFGTGAGELFF
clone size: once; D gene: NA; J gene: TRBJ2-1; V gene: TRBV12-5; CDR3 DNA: TGTGCTAGTGGTTTGTTCCAGACTTATGATGAGCAGTTCTTC; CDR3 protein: CASGLFQTYDEQFF
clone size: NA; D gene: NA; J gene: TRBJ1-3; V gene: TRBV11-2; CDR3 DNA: TGTGCCAGCAGCTTAGCCAGGGAACCTGGAAACACCATATATTTT; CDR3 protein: CASSLAREPGNTIYF
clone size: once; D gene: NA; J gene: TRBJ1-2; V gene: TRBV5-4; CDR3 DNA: TGTGCCAGCAGCTTGGGACAGAACTATGGCTACACCTTC; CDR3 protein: CASSLGQNYGYTF
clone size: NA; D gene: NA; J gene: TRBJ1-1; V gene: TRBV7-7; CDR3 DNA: TGTGCCAGCAGCACGCCAGTCCCGTTGACAGCGGGGTTGGGGAACACTGAAGCTTTCTTT; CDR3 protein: CASSTPVPLTAGLGNTEAFF
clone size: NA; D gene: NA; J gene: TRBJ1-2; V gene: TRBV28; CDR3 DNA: TGTGCCAGCAGAGCCTTACAGGTTAACTATGGCTACACCTTC; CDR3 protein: CASRALQVNYGYTF
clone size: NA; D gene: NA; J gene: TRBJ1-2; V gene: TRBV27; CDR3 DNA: TGTGCCAGCAGTTTAATACCGGGAAGCTATGGCTACACCTTC; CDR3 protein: CASSLIPGSYGYTF
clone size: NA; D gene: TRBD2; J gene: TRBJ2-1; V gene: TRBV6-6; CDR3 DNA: TGTGCCAGCAGCCCCCTAGCGGGACGCTCCTACAATGAGCAGTTCTTC; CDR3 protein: CASSPLAGRSYNEQFF
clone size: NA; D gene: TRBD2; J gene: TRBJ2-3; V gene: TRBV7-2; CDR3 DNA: TGTGCCAGCAGCTTAGGCGCGGGAGGCACAGATACGCAGTATTTT; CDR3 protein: CASSLGAGGTDTQYF
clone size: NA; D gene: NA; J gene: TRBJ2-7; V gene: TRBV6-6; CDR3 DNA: TGTGCCAGCAGTTACTCGACTACCAGGGGTCGGGTCGAGCAGTACTTC; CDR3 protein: CASSYSTTRGRVEQYF
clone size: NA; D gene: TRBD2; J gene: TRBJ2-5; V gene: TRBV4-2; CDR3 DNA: TGTGCCAGCAGCTCAAGGGTTCCGGGACTAGCGGGTTCGGGGGAGACCCAGTACTTC; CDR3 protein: CASSSRVPGLAGSGETQYF
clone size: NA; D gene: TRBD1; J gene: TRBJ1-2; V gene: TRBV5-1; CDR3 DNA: TGCGCCAGCAGCCCAGGGACAGGGGGAAATGGCTACACCTTC; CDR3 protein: CASSPGTGGNGYTF
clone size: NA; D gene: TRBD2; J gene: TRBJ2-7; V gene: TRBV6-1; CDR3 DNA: TGTGCCAGCAGCCCCGAAGCGGGGTCTTCCTACGAGCAGTACTTC; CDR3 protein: CASSPEAGSSYEQYF